This entry lists 22 T cell receptor beta chains sequenced from one sample in a study of cytomegalovirus exposure and HLA in healthy donors (TCRdb year 2017). The library was built by means of the immunoSEQ multiplex PCR assay. For the multiplex PCR, a mixture combining 60 forward primers for TCR Vbeta segments and 13 reverse primers for TCR Jbeta segments was used. TCRdb re-hosts the immuneACCESS table, in-frame sequences only. Its copies lack some clones; in the studies checked, an unresolved V gene accounts for under half of them, and the cause for the rest is not known. The table for this sample lists just over 40,000 clones. Clones ranked in the top ten supply 5% to 8% of the sample. Sequenced input: PBMCs. These receptors all come from a man aged 25-40 years in good health and CMV-seronegative.

The chain is built from TRBV5-6 and TRBJ1-5; perhaps TRBD1 as D (6 bases). The CDR3 spans 18 residues. CDR1 is SGHDT, CDR2 YYEEEE, per germline. V lost 1 base and J 2 bases, leaving 19 bases between the germline ends. This chain's CDR3 is CASSLLMAGAVGNQPQHF. CDR3 bases: TGTGCCAGCAGCTTGCTAATGGCGGGGGCGGTCGGCAATCAGCCCCAGCATTTT.

The chain couples TRBV2 to TRBJ1-6; 9 nucleotides agree with TRBD1. The V segment lost 7 bases and the J segment 6 bases; nucleotides outside the gene matches: 7. The CDR3 totals 15 residues. CDR1 SNHLY and CDR2 FYNNEI come from the germline V gene. Here the CDR3 reads CASTLPGQGNSPLHF. CDR3 nucleotide sequence: TGTGCCAGCACCTTGCCGGGACAGGGTAATTCACCCCTCCACTTT.

A remark on this clone: Relative to the germline gene, one junction end is altered; a read error may explain this. The CDR3 is CASSSGAATQEAQYF. As DNA, the CDR3 is TGCGCCAGCAGCTCTGGAGCGGCTACTCAAGAGGCCCAGTACTTC. The chain recombines TRBV5-1 with TRBJ2-5; D may be TRBD2 (5 bases). The CDR3 sequence is 15 residues long. CDR1 is SGHRS and CDR2 is YFSETQ in the germline V gene. Combining the CDR3 with reference TRBV5-1 and TRBJ2-5 gives the whole variable domain KAGVTQTPRYLIKTRGQQVTLSCSPISGHRSVSWYQQTPGQGLQFLFEYFSETQRNKGNFPGRFSGRQFSNSRSEMNVSTLELGDSALYLCASSSGAATQEAQYFGPGTRLLVL.

The V gene is TRBV10-2, the J gene TRBJ1-3, with 9 bases aligning to TRBD1. Looked up from germline, CDR1 is WSHSY and CDR2 is SAAADI. Trimming took 5 bases from V and 3 from J; bases not matched to a gene: 5. The CDR3 runs to 15 residues. CDR3 nucleotides: TGCGCCAGCAGTCGGACAGGGGAAGGTGGAAACACCATATATTTT. This encodes CASSRTGEGGNTIYF.

The V and J genes are TRBV12-2 and TRBJ1-3; the table assigns TRBD1, which was not confirmed against the DNA. TRBV12-2 has pseudogene status. This CDR3 comprises 18 residues. CDR3 sequence: CASRPSPWFLHSGNTIYF. The CDR3 region has the DNA TGTGCAAGTCGCCCCTCACCCTGGTTCTTACACTCTGGAAACACCATATATTTT.

This chain connects TRBV19 to TRBJ1-2; possible D gene TRBD1, 6 bases. V was trimmed by 6 bases and J by 2 bases, leaving 13 bases between them. Per the germline V gene, CDR1 is LNHDA and CDR2 is SQIVND (reference sequence). This CDR3 contains 14 residues. CDR3 coding DNA: TGTGCCAGTAGGGGGGAAGACAGGAACTATGGCTACACCTTC. Translation: CASRGEDRNYGYTF.

V gene TRBV5-1 combines with J gene TRBJ1-2; 8 nucleotides agree with TRBD1. Germline lookup yields CDR1 SGHRS and CDR2 YFSETQ. V trimming: 2 bases; J trimming: 4 bases; junction bases outside the gene matches: 4. CDR3 length: 14 residues. The CDR3 sequence: CASSFSGGSYGYTF. CDR3 bases: TGCGCCAGCAGCTTTTCAGGGGGCTCCTATGGCTACACCTTC.

The chain carries TRBV5-6 and TRBJ1-1; D remains unclear. Looked up from germline, CDR1 is SGHDT and CDR2 is YYEEEE. This CDR3 has 15 amino acids. V dropped 6 bases and J dropped 6 bases, with 21 bases sitting between them. The CDR3 is CASISLWGESAEAFF. In DNA form, the CDR3 reads TGTGCCAGCATTTCTCTTTGGGGAGAGTCGGCTGAAGCTTTCTTT.

The rearrangement uses TRBV19 and TRBJ2-3, with D maybe TRBD1 (6 bases). With 6 bases removed from V and 3 bases from J, the gap between germline ends came to 13 bases. The CDR3 spans 14 residues. Germline V CDR1 and CDR2: LNHDA, SQIVND (reference sequence). The CDR3 DNA is TGTGCCAGTAGAAACAGGGCTCGGACAGATACGCAGTATTTT. Translation: CASRNRARTDTQYF. Supplemented by reference TRBV19 and TRBJ2-3, the full variable domain reads DGGITQSPKYLFRKEGQNVTLSCEQNLNHDAMYWYRQDPGQGLRLIYYSQIVNDFQKGDIAEGYSVSREKKESFPLTVTSAQKNPTAFYLCASRNRARTDTQYFGPGTRLTVL.

On this clone itself: Different DNA sequences within this sample yield the same CDR3. The gene calls are TRBV4-3 and TRBJ1-1, with a weak D call TRBD1 (5 bases). V was shortened by 2 bases and J by 7 bases, with 8 bases between the two germline ends. The CDR3 runs 12 residues. Germline V gene sequence: CDR1 LGHNA, CDR2 YSLEER. CDR3 DNA sequence: TGCGCCAGCAGCCAATCGGGACTTGAAGCTTTCTTT. Protein product: CASSQSGLEAFF.

The chain links TRBV7-9 to TRBJ2-5, with 7 bases that match TRBD1. V trimming: 2 bases; J trimming: 4 bases; junction bases outside the gene matches: 10. The CDR3 runs 16 residues. Germline loops: CDR1 SEHNR, CDR2 FQNEAQ (reference sequence). The CDR3 spells CASSLTRGPSRETQYF. Here the CDR3 DNA reads TGTGCCAGCAGCTTAACGAGGGGGCCGAGTCGAGAGACCCAGTACTTC.

The V and J genes are TRBV12-2 and TRBJ2-2; the table's D call, TRBD2, was not checked against the DNA. TRBV12-2 is a pseudogene locus. The CDR3 contains 15 residues. In DNA form, the CDR3 reads TGTGCAAGTCGTATCGGACTGCTGGGCACCGGGGAGCTGTTTTTT. Its translation is CASRIGLLGTGELFF.

The genes are TRBV6-1 and TRBJ1-5; D possibly corresponds to TRBD1 (5 bases). With 4 bases removed from V and 1 base from J, the gap between germline ends came to 14 bases. This CDR3 is built from 16 residues. Germline values: CDR1 MNHNS, CDR2 SASEGT. In DNA, the CDR3 is TGTGCCAGCAGTGGGGACTTCTCTTTGAGCAATCAGCCCCAGCATTTT. Translated: CASSGDFSLSNQPQHF.

The chain joins TRBV6-5 to TRBJ2-7; D remains ambiguous. The CDR3 is made up of 11 amino acids. The germline V gene encodes CDR1 MNHEY and CDR2 SVGAGI. Between the trimmed V and J ends, which lost 8 bases and 4 bases, there was a span of 9 bases. CDR3 sequence: CASGPNYEQYF. The CDR3 DNA sequence: TGTGCCAGCGGGCCCAATTACGAGCAGTACTTC.

To note about this clone: The same CDR3 can be traced to other DNA sequences in this sample. This chain uses TRBV19 with TRBJ2-6; 8 bases line up with TRBD1. Trimming removed 5 bases from V and 2 bases from J; junction bases left unmatched: 8. Germline CDR1 and CDR2: LNHDA and SQIVND (reference sequence). This CDR3 is built from 17 residues. This CDR3 is CASSSGQGGTGANVLTF. The CDR3 DNA reads TGTGCCAGTAGTTCCGGACAGGGAGGAACTGGGGCCAACGTCCTGACTTTC.

The chain employs TRBV30 and TRBJ1-1; D perhaps matches TRBD1 (6 bases). V gave up 5 bases and J gave up 4 bases, with 11 bases separating them. CDR3 length equals 12 residues. Germline V CDR1 and CDR2: GTSNPN, SVGIG (reference sequence). Here the CDR3 DNA reads TGTGCCTGGCAGGGGCGAGGCACTGAAGCTTTCTTT. Translated, it gives CAWQGRGTEAFF.

On this clone: The same CDR3 can be traced to other DNA sequences in this sample. V is TRBV29-1 and J is TRBJ1-5; 8 nucleotides line up with TRBD1. CDR1 is SQVTM and CDR2 is ANQGSEA in the germline V gene. The CDR3 spans 13 residues. J lost 5 bases, V lost 6 bases, and 6 bases had no gene match. The CDR3 DNA reads TGCAGCGTCGGACAGGGACGGGATCAGCCCCAGCATTTT. This sequence encodes CSVGQGRDQPQHF.

The J gene is TRBJ2-3, the V gene TRBV9; 9 bases are shared with TRBD2. V dropped 4 bases and J dropped 7; count of bases not matched to a gene: 10. Germline assignment: CDR1 SGDLS and CDR2 YYNGEE. The CDR3 is made up of 15 amino acids. The CDR3 DNA sequence: TGTGCCAGCAGCACTCAGGGACTAGCTACCAATACGCAGTATTTT. This sequence encodes CASSTQGLATNTQYF.

The chain employs TRBV11-2 and TRBJ2-1, with 12 bases lining up with TRBD2. Trimming at V came to 4 bases and at J to 3 bases, leaving 10 bases not matched to a gene. In germline, CDR1 is SGHAT, CDR2 FQNNGV. CDR3 length: 18 amino acids. CDR3 coding DNA: TGTGCCAGCAGCTCGGGGGGCCGGACTAGCGGGGTCTACAATGAGCAGTTCTTC. Protein: CASSSGGRTSGVYNEQFF.

V and J are TRBV6-5 and TRBJ1-2; tentative D call: TRBD1 (6 bases). Germline V lookup: CDR1 MNHEY, CDR2 SVGAGI. Deletions cut 0 bases from V and 7 bases from J, with 12 bases between. The CDR3 spans 14 residues. The CDR3 loop is CASSYSGGGGGYTF. CDR3 in DNA: TGTGCCAGCAGTTACTCAGGGGGAGGGGGTGGCTACACCTTC.

CDR3 in DNA: TGTGCCAGCACGACGAGGACAGTCTCTGGAAACACCATATATTTT. Translation gives CASTTRTVSGNTIYF. The chain uses TRBV6-6 and TRBJ1-3; D possibly corresponds to TRBD1 (6 bases). CDR3 length equals 15 residues. CDR1 and CDR2 (germline): MNHNY, SVGAGI (reference sequence). The ends were cut back, 7 bases at V and 0 bases at J, with 13 bases in the middle.

The rearrangement uses TRBV7-2 and TRBJ2-1; TRBD1 might be the D (5 bases). Trimming left V 1 base short and J 4 bases short, with 11 bases between. Germline CDR1 reads SGHTA; CDR2 reads FQGNSA. The CDR3 extends over 15 amino acids. CDR3: CASSLGERQYNEQFF. The CDR3 DNA is TGTGCCAGCAGCTTAGGTGAGAGACAGTACAATGAGCAGTTCTTC.